Listed here is a single T cell receptor beta chain. V lost 0 bases, J lost 3 bases, and 9 bases lay in between. Germline loops: CDR1 DFQATT, CDR2 SNEGSKA (reference sequence). The CDR3 runs 13 residues. MiXCR was run by TCRdb on the RT-PCR reads, yielding one entry per CDR3 protein. This table holds 160,000 or so distinct CDR3 sequences, about 24% found once. This entry belongs to a study of patients and donors after allogeneic stem cell transplantation. V usage is TRBV20-1 and J usage is TRBJ2-7; D is ambiguous. Input material: blood, either unsorted or a sorted T cell fraction (not recorded which). The receptor was isolated from a human donor who was either an allogeneic HSCT recipient or a stem cell or donor lymphocyte infusion donor (not recorded which). It is not recorded whose cells these are; they may come from a transplant donor. The CDR3 loop reads CSARDLSDYEQYF. The CDR3 region has the DNA TGCAGTGCTAGAGATCTGTCAGACTACGAGCAGTACTTC.